This TCR beta chain is from a study of T cell responses to AZD1222 COVID-19 vaccine. The study's findings and limits: Donors skewed white British and female; clonal diversity was possibly underestimated. With dominance at 160-218 and 743-854, vaccine-associated CD4 TCRs spanned spike. Rises in breadth and depth of Spike-specific TCRs came after two AZD1222 doses.

Some clones are missing from TCRdb's copy, which holds only in-frame ones; the method was immunoSEQ multiplex PCR. The sample yields 73,000 or so clones, around three quarters seen once. Notes on this clone: As yet, its antigen is unknown. The junction does not match germline at one end; this may be a read error.

Germline V lookup: CDR1 SSHAT, CDR2 FNYEAQ (reference sequence). The CDR3 contains 14 residues. The V and J genes are TRBV7-7 and TRBJ1-6, with 7 nucleotides matching TRBD1. The sequence came from an adult who received the AZD1222 COVID-19 vaccine. The specimen was peripheral blood, collected 28 days after the second AZD1222 dose. CDR3 loop: CASSAGTVNSPLHF. In nucleotides, the CDR3 is TGTGCTAGCAGCGCCGGGACAGTAAATTCACCCCTCCACTTT. Filled out from reference TRBV7-7 and TRBJ1-6, the complete variable domain reads GAGVSQSPRYKVTKRGQDVTLRCDPISSHATLYWYQQALGQGPEFLTYFNYEAQPDKSGLPSDRFSAERPEGSISTLTIQRTEQRDSAMYRCASSAGTVNSPLHFGNGTRLTVT.